The present T cell receptor beta chain was sequenced within a study of T cells in Graves' hyperthyroidism and ophthalmopathy. General study findings and limits: Ophthalmopathy onset followed model prediction by a median around six months.

V gave up 1 base and J gave up 3 bases; unmatched junction bases: 2. The CDR3 has 15 amino acids. This clonotype was recorded many times. The antigen is unknown. Uncontrolled infection, other autoimmune disease, pregnancy or lactation led to exclusion. For the diagnoses, clinical symptoms, serum thyroxine and TRAb, thyroid ultrasound and orbital computed tomography were used. The source material, RNA transcripts, was used to amplify TCR beta CDR3 regions. Primed by the HTBI set, a first-round RT-PCR was run on the TCR CDR3. One entry per CDR3 protein results from TCRdb running MiXCR on the multiplex PCR reads. The data contain roughly 710,000 distinct CDR3 sequences, roughly a third of them singletons.

The receptor was isolated from a woman aged 40-49 years with Graves' hyperthyroidism. The genes are TRBV12-3 or TRBV12-4 and TRBJ1-5; 8 nucleotides agree with TRBD1. The sample was blood. CDR3 sequence: CASSLGTGPNQPQHF. The CDR3, as DNA: TGTGCCAGCAGTTTAGGGACAGGGCCCAATCAGCCCCAGCATTTT.